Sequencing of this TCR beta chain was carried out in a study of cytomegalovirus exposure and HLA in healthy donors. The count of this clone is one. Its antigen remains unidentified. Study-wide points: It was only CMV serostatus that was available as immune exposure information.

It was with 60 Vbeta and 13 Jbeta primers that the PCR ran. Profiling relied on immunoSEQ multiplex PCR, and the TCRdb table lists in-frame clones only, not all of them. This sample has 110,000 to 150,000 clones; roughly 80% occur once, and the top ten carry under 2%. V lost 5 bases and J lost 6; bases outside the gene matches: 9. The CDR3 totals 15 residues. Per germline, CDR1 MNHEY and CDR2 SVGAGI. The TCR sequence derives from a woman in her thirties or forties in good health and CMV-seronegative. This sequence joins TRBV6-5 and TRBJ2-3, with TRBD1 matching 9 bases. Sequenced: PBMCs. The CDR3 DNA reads TGTGCCAGCAGTCGCATTGGGACAGGGACTGATACGCAGTATTTT. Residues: CASSRIGTGTDTQYF.